These 5 T cell receptor beta chains were sequenced from one sample in a study of STAT5B mutations in CD4+ large granular lymphocyte leukemia. Here immunoSEQ multiplex PCR was the method, and the copy in TCRdb shows in-frame clones only, minus some. Of around 31,000 clones listed, about 74% are singletons. Sequencing input: CD4+ T cells from blood buffy coats. The receptors were sampled from a human donor in good health.

The chain combines TRBV6-1 with TRBJ1-2; TRBD1 matches at 7 bases. The CDR3 loop spans 14 amino acids. After removal of 5 bases from V and 2 bases from J, the junction contained 5 bases not matched to a gene. Germline assignment: CDR1 MNHNS and CDR2 SASEGT. The CDR3 DNA reads TGTGCCAGCAGTCCCGGGACAGCCAACTATGGCTACACCTTC. Encoded protein: CASSPGTANYGYTF.

Comments on this clone: The sample holds other DNA sequences that translate to the same CDR3. The chain links TRBV5-1 to TRBJ1-1; weak D call: TRBD1 (5 bases). The V and J ends lost 0 bases and 1 base respectively, with 7 bases between them. The V gene's germline CDR1 is SGHRS and CDR2 YFSETQ. The CDR3 covers 14 residues. The CDR3 nucleotides are TGCGCCAGCAGCTTGGGCGACAGGAACACTGAAGCTTTCTTT. Its translation: CASSLGDRNTEAFF.

The chain carries TRBV11-3 and TRBJ2-5; TRBD1 is a possible D gene (5 bases). Germline-derived CDR1 and CDR2 are SGHNT and YENEEA. The CDR3 length is 14 residues. V lost 5 bases and J lost 5, with 15 bases in between. CDR3: CASSPPRVRETQYF. The CDR3, as DNA: TGTGCCAGCAGCCCCCCCAGGGTCCGCGAGACCCAGTACTTC.

The CDR3 DNA sequence: TGTGCCAGCAGCCGCGGACAGGGGGCCCTTGAAGCTTTCTTT. As protein: CASSRGQGALEAFF. The chain has TRBV7-8 and TRBJ1-1; 11 nucleotides agree with TRBD1. This CDR3 has 14 amino acids. Trimming removed 5 bases from V and 7 bases from J; junction bases left unmatched: 6. Germline assignment: CDR1 SGHVS and CDR2 FQNEAQ.

J is TRBJ1-6 and V is TRBV19; tentative D call: TRBD1 (6 bases). Germline V gene sequence: CDR1 LNHDA, CDR2 SQIVND (reference sequence). V lost 3 bases to trimming and J lost 0 bases, with 9 bases between them. The CDR3 runs to 16 residues. The CDR3 here is CASSIGGSSYNSPLHF. The CDR3 DNA is TGTGCCAGTAGTATTGGGGGCAGCTCCTATAATTCACCCCTCCACTTT.